This entry is about one T cell receptor (beta chain). Its antigen remains unidentified. CDR1 is WSHSY, CDR2 SAAADI, per germline. There are 16 residues in the CDR3. The V segment lost 0 bases and the J segment 0 bases; nucleotides outside the gene matches: 5. The record originates from a study of cytomegalovirus exposure and HLA in healthy donors. Whole-study findings and limits: Published work reported that the classifier diagnosed cytomegalovirus status with high specificity and sensitivity.

60 Vbeta and 13 Jbeta primers were used in PCR. Sequencing was performed with immunoSEQ multiplex PCR; in TCRdb, only in-frame clones are kept and a portion is missing. The sample lists some 200,000 clones, 77% occurring once. Sequenced sample: PBMCs. This chain uses TRBV10-2 with TRBJ2-7; TRBD2 aligns across 7 bases. The sequence was obtained from a woman aged 55-70 years in good health and CMV-seropositive. CDR3: CASSESLGGSSYEQYF. The CDR3 DNA follows: TGCGCCAGCAGTGAGTCGTTGGGGGGGAGCTCCTACGAGCAGTACTTC.